This T cell receptor (beta chain) was obtained from a study of blood T cell repertoires in COVID-19. The wider study: The samples span acute and convalescent COVID-19 from the United States, Italy and Spain. PBMCs, B-cell-depleted T cells, or T cells provided the cDNA or gDNA that made up the material.

In the source study's methods: Quantification of nucleated cells was approximated via reference gene primer amplification. Libraries were prepared by immunoSEQ multiplex PCR; TCRdb keeps only in-frame clonotypes and omits some of them. That table supplies the V and J calls and clone size; D and trimming were determined from the DNA. Counted here are roughly 250,000 clones, roughly 90% occurring once; the ten biggest clones make up approximately 0.8%. This CDR3 has 15 amino acids. Germline CDR1 and CDR2: LNHDA and SQIVND (reference sequence). V shed 3 bases and J 5 bases; nucleotides not matched to a gene: 4.

This clonotype originated in a woman aged 25 to 39 with acute or convalescent COVID-19. The chain combines TRBV19 with TRBJ1-5; 10 positions match TRBD1. The sample comprised peripheral blood. CDR3 region: CASSIAGTGDQPQHF. CDR3 coding DNA: TGTGCCAGTAGTATCGCCGGGACAGGGGATCAGCCCCAGCATTTT.